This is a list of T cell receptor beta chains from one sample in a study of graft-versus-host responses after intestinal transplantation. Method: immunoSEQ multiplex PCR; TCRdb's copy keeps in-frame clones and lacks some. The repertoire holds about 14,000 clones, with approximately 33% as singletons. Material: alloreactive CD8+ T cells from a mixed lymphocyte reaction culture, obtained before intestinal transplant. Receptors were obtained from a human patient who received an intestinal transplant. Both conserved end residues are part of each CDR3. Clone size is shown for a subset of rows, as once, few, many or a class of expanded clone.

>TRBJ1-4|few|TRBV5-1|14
CASSGGPANEKLFF
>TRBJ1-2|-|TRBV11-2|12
CASSLYRDGYTF
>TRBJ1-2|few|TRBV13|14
CASSFWTGSDGYTF
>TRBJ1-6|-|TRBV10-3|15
CAIREGQGIGSPLHF
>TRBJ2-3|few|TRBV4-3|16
CASSQEDGGPIDTQYF
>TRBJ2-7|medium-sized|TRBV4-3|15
CASSQSGTSAYEQYF
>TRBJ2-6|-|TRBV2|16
CASSVADSSGANVLTF
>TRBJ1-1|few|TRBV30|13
CAWMTGTGTEAFF
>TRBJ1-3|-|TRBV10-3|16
CAISESIAGAGNTIYF
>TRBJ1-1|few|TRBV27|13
CASSLSGQEEAFF
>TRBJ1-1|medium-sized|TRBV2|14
CASSEVGLNTEAFF
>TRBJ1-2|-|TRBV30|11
CAWGPGGGYTF
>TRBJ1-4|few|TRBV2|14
CASSTGQINEKLFF
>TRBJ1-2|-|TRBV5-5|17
CASSLRDSFYSNYGYTF
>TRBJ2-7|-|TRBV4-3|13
CASSQGTGNEQYF
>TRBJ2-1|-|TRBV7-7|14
CASSKTSDYNEQFF
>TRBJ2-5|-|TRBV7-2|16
CASSLGLAGVQETQYF
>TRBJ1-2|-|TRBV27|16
CASSPMMTGSNYGYTF
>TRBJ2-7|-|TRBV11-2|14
CASSLPGSSYEQYF
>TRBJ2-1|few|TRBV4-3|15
CASSQASGAGNEQFF
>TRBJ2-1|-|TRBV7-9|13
CASSPSLGGEQFF
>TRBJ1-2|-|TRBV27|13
CASSLQGSYGYTF
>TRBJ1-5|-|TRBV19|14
CASSVDRDNQPQHF
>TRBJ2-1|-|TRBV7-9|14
CASSLLDRYNEQFF
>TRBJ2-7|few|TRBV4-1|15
CASSHPGLLSYEQYF
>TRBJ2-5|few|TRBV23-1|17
CASSQSGVQGREETQYF
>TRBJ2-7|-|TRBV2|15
CASRPRTPLNYEQYF
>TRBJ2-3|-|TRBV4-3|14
CASSQEGLLDAQYF
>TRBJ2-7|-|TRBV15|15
CATSTNRGLTHEQYF
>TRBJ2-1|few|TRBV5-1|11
CASSSGNEQFF
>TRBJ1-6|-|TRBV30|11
CAWAENSPLHF
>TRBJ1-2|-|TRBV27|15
CASNSGTGGAFGYTF
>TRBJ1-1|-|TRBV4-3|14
CASSPPLGQGEAFF
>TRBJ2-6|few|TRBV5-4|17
CASSPGTVISGANVLTF
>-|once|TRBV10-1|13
CASGGQYSYEQYF
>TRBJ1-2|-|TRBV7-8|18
CASSFNNLKTGVIYGYTF
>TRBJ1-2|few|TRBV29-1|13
CSVEAREADGYTF
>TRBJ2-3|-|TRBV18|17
CASSPAGVRVRADTQYF
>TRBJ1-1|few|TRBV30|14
CAWSPGQGATEAFF
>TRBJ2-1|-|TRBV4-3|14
CASSQVSGDNEQFF
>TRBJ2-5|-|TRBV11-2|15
CASSFKTGWGETQYF
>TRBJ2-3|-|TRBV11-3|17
CASSPPWTSGGTDTQYF
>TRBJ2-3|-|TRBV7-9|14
CASSFGGGTDTQYF
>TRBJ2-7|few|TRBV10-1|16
CASSEGPGQPSYEQYF
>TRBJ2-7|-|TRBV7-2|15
CASSLRQGRDYEQYF
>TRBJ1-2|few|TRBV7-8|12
CASSSSNYGYTF
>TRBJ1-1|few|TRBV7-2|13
CASRGQGRTEAFF
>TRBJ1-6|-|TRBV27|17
CASSSRFPLSYNSPLHF
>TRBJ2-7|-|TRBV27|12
CASIGQSYEQYF
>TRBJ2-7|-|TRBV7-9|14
CASSITGQTYEQYF